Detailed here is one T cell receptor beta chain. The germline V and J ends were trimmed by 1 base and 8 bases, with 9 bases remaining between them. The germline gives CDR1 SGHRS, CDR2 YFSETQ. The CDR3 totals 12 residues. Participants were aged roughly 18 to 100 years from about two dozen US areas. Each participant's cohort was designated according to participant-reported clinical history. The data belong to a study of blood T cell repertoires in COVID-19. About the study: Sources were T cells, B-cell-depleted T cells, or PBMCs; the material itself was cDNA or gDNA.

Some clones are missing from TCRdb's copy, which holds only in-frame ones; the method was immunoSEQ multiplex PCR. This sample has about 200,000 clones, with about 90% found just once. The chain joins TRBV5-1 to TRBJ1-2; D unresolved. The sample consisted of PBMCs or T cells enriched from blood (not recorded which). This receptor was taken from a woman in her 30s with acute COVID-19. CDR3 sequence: CASSLLPGGYTF. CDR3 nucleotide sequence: TGCGCCAGCAGCTTGCTCCCGGGGGGCTACACCTTC.